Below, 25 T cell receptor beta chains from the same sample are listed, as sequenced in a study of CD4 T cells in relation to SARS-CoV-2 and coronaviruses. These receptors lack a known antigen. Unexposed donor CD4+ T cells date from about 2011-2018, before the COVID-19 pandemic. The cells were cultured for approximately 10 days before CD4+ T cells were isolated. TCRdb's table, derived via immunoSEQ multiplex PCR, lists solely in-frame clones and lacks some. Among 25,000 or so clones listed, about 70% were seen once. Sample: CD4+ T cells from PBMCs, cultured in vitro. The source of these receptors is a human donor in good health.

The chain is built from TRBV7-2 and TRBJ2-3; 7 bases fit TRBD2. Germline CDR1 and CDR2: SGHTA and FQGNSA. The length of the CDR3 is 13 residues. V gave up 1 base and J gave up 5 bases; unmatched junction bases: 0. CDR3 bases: TGTGCCAGCAGCTTAGGGGAGGGAGATACGCAGTATTTT. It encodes CASSLGEGDTQYF. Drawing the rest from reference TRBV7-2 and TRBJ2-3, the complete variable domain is GAGVSQSPSNKVTEKGKDVELRCDPISGHTALYWYRQSLGQGLEFLIYFQGNSAPDKSGLPSDRFSAERTGGSVSTLTIQRTQQEDSAVYLCASSLGEGDTQYFGPGTRLTVL.

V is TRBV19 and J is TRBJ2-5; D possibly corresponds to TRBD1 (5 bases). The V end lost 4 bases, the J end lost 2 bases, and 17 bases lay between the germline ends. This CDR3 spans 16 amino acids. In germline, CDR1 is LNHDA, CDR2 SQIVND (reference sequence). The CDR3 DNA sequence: TGTGCCAGTAGTAACTCGCGCAGGGATACTCAAGAGACCCAGTACTTC. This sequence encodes CASSNSRRDTQETQYF.

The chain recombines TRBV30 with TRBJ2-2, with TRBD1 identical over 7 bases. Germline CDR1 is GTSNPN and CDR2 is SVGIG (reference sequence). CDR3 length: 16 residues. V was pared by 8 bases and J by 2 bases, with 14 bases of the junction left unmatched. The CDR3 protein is CARMRGGALNTGELFF. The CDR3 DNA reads TGTGCCCGGATGAGAGGGGGCGCGCTAAACACCGGGGAGCTGTTTTTT.

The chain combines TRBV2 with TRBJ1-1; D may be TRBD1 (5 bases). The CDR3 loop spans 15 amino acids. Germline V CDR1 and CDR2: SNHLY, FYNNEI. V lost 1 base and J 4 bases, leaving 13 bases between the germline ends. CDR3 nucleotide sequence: TGTGCCAGCAGTGAAGGGTTTGGGGGGGGCACTGAAGCTTTCTTT. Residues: CASSEGFGGGTEAFF.

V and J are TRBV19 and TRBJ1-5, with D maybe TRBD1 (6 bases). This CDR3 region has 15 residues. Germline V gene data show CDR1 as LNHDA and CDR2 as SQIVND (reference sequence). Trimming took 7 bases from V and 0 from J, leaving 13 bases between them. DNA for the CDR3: TGTGCCAGTATTGGACAGTCGTATAGCAATCAGCCCCAGCATTTT. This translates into CASIGQSYSNQPQHF.

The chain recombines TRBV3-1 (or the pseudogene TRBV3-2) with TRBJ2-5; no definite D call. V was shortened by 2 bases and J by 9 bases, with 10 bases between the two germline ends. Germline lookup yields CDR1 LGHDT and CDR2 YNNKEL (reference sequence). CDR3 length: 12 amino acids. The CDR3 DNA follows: TGTGCCAGCAGCCAACGGCGCCCACCCCAGTACTTC. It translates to CASSQRRPPQYF.

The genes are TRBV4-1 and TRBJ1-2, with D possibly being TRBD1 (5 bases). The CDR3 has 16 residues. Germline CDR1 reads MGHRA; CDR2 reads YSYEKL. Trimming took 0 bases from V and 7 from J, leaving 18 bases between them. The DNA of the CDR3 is TGCGCCAGCAGCCAAGAATTGACCAGGGTTTCAAGTGGCTACACCTTC. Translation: CASSQELTRVSSGYTF.

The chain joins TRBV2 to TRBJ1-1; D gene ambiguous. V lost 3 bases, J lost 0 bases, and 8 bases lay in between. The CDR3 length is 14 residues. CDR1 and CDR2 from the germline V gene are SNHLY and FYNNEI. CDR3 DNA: TGTGCCAGCAGTGAGAGGGTTATGAACACTGAAGCTTTCTTT. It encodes CASSERVMNTEAFF.

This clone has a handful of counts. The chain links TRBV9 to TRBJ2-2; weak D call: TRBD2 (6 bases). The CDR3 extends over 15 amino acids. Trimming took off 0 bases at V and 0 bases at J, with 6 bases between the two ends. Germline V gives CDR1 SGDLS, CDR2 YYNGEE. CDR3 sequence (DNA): TGTGCCAGCAGCGTAGGCGGGACGAACACCGGGGAGCTGTTTTTT. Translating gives CASSVGGTNTGELFF.

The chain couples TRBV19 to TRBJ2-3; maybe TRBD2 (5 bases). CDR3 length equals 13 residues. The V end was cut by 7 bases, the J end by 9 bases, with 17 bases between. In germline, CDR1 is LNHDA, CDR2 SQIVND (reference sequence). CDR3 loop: CASTPPGVGTQYF. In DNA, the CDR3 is TGTGCCAGTACCCCCCCCGGGGTGGGGACGCAGTATTTT.

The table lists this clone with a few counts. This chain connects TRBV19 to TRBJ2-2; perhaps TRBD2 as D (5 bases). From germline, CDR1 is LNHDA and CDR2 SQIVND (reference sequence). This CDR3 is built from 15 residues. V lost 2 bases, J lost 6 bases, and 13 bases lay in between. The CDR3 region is CASSIRGILAGELFF. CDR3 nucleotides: TGTGCCAGTAGTATAAGAGGGATTTTGGCCGGGGAGCTGTTTTTT. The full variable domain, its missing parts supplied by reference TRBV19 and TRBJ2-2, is DGGITQSPKYLFRKEGQNVTLSCEQNLNHDAMYWYRQDPGQGLRLIYYSQIVNDFQKGDIAEGYSVSREKKESFPLTVTSAQKNPTAFYLCASSIRGILAGELFFGEGSRLTVL.

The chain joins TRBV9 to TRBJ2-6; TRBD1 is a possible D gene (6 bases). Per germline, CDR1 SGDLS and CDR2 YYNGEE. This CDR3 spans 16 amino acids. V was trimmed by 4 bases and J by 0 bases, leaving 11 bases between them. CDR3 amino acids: CASSRTRGSGANVLTF. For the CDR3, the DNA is TGTGCCAGCAGCCGCACCAGGGGCTCTGGGGCCAACGTCCTGACTTTC.

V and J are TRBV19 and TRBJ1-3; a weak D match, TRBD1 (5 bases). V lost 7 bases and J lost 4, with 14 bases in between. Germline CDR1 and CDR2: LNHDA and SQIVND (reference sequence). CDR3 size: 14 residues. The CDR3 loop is CASTTGPGGNTIYF. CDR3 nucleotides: TGTGCCAGTACTACAGGACCGGGAGGAAACACCATATATTTT.

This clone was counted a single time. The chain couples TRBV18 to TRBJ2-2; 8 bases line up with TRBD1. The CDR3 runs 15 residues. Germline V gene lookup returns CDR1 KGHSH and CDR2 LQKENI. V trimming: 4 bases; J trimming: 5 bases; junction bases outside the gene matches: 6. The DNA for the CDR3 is TGTGCCAGCTCACATGACAGGGGTGATACCGGGGAGCTGTTTTTT. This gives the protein CASSHDRGDTGELFF.

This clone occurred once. The DNA for the CDR3 is TGTGCCAGCAGCGTAGAGACAGGCCTAAACACTGAAGCTTTCTTT. This sequence encodes CASSVETGLNTEAFF. The chain employs TRBV9 and TRBJ1-1; D is possibly TRBD1 (6 bases). V lost 0 bases, J lost 2 bases, and 11 bases lay in between. CDR1 SGDLS and CDR2 YYNGEE come from the germline V gene. The CDR3 consists of 15 residues.

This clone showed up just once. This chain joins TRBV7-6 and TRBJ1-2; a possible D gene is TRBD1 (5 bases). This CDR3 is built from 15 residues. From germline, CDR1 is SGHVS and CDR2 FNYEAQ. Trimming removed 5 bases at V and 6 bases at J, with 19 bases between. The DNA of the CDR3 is TGTGCCAGCAGCGCCGGCCCCAGACAGCGTCATGGCTACACCTTC. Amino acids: CASSAGPRQRHGYTF.

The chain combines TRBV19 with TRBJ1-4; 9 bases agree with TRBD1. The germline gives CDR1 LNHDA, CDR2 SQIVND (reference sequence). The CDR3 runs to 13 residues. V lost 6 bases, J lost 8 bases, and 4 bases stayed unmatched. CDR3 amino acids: CASRGQGEEKLFF. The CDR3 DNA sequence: TGTGCCAGTAGGGGACAGGGAGAGGAAAAACTGTTTTTT.

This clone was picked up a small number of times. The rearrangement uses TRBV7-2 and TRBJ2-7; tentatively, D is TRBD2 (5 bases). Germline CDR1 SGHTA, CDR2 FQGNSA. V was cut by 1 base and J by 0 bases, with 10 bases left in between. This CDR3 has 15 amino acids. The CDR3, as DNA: TGTGCCAGCAGCTTAGGAGGCGGAGGCTCCTACGAGCAGTACTTC. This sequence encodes CASSLGGGGSYEQYF.

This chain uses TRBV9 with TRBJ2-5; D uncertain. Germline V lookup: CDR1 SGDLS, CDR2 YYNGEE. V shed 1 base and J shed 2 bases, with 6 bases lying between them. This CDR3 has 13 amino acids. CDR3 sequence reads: CASSVQAQETQYF. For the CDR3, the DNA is TGTGCCAGCAGCGTACAGGCTCAAGAGACCCAGTACTTC.

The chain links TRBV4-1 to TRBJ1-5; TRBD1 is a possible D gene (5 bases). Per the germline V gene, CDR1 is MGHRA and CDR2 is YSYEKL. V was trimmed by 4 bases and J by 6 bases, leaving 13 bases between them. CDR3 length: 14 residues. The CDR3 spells CASSRLQGIQPQHF. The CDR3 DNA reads TGCGCCAGCAGCCGACTCCAGGGTATTCAGCCCCAGCATTTT.

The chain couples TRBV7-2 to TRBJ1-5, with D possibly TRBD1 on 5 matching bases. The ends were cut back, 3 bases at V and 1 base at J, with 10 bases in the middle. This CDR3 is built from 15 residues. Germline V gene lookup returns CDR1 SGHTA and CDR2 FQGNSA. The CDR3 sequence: CASSFMGESNQPQHF. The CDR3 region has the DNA TGTGCCAGCAGCTTCATGGGGGAGAGCAATCAGCCCCAGCATTTT.

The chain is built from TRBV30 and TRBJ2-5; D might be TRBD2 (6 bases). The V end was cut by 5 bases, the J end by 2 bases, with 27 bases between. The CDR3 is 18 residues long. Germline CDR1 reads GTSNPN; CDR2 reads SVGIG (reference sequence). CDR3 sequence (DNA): TGTGCCTGGCTACCCCCAGGCGGTAGCGGCCCAACACAAGAGACCCAGTACTTC. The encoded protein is CAWLPPGGSGPTQETQYF.

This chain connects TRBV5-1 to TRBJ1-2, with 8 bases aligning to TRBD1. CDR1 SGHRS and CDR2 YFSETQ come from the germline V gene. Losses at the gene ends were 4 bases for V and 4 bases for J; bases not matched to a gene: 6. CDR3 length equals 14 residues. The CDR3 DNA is TGCGCCAGCAGCACCAGGACAGGGTCCTATGGCTACACCTTC. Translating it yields CASSTRTGSYGYTF.

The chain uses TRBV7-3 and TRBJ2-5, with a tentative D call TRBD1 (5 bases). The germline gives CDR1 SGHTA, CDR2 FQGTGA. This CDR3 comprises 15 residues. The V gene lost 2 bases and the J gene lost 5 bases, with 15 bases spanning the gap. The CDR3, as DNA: TGTGCCAGCAGCTTAGTGGGCAGGGAAGGCGAGACCCAGTACTTC. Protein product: CASSLVGREGETQYF.

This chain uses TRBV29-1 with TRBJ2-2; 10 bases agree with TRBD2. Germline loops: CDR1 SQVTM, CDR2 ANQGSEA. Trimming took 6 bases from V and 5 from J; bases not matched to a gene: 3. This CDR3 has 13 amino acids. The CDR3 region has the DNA TGCAGCGTCAAGACTAGCGGGACCGGGGAGCTGTTTTTT. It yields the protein CSVKTSGTGELFF.